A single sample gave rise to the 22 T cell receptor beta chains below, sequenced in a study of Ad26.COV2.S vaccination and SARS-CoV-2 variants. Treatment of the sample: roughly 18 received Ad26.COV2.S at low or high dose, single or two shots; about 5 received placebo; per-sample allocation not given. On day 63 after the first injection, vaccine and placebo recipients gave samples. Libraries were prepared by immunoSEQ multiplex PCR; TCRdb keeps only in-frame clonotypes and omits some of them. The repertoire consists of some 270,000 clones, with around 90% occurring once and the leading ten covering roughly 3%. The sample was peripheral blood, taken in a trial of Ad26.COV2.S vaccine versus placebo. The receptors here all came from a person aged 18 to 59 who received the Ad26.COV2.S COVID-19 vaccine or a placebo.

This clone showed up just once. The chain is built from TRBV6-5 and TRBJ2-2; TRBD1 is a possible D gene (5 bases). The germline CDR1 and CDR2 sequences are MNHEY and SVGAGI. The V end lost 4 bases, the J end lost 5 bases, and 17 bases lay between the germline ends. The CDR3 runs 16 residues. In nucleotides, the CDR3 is TGTGCCAGCAGTTCCTGGAAGGGGTCAAGGACCGGGGAGCTGTTTTTT. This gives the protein CASSSWKGSRTGELFF.

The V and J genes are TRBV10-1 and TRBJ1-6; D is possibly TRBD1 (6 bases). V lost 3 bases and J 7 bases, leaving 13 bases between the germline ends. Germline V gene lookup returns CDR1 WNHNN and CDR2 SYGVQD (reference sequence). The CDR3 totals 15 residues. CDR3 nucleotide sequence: TGCGCCAGCAGTGAAATACAGGGAAGCAATTCACCCCTCCACTTT. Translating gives CASSEIQGSNSPLHF.

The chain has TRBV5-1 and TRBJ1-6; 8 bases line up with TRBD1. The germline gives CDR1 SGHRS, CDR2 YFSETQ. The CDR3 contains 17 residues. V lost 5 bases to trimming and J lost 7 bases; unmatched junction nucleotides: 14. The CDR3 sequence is CASSRVTGGVWNSPLHF. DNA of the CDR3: TGCGCCAGCAGTCGGGTCACAGGGGGAGTGTGGAATTCACCCCTCCACTTT. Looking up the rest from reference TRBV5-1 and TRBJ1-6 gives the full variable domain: KAGVTQTPRYLIKTRGQQVTLSCSPISGHRSVSWYQQTPGQGLQFLFEYFSETQRNKGNFPGRFSGRQFSNSRSEMNVSTLELGDSALYLCASSRVTGGVWNSPLHFGNGTRLTVT.

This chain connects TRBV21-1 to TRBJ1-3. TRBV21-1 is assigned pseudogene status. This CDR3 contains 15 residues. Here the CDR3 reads CASNGRRVSGNTIYF. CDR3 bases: TGTGCTAGCAACGGAAGAAGGGTCTCTGGAAACACCATATATTTT.

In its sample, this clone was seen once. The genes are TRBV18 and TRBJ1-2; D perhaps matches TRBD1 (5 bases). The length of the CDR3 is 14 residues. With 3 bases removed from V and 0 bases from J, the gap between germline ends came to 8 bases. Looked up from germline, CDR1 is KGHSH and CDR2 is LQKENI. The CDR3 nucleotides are TGTGCCAGCTCACCCAAGACAGCTAACTATGGCTACACCTTC. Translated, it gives CASSPKTANYGYTF.

CDR3 protein: CASSAPRGGNNEQFF. The DNA of the CDR3 is TGTGCCAGCAGTGCCCCGCGGGGAGGGAACAATGAGCAGTTCTTC. The V call is TRBV25-1, the J call TRBJ2-1; 7 bases are shared with TRBD2. V shed 4 bases and J 5 bases; nucleotides not matched to a gene: 8. CDR1 MGHDK and CDR2 SYGVNS come from the germline V gene. This CDR3 contains 15 residues.

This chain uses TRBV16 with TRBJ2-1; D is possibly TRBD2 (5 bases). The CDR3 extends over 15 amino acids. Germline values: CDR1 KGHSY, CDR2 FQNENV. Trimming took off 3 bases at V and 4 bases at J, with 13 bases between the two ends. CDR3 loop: CASSQGVELYNEQFF. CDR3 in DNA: TGTGCCAGCAGCCAGGGAGTGGAGTTATACAATGAGCAGTTCTTC.

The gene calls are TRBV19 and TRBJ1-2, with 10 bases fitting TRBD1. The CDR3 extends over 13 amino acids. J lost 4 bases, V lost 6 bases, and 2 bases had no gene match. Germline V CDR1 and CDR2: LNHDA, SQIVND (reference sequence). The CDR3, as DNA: TGTGCCAGTAGCTGGGACAGGGGCTATGGCTACACCTTC. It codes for CASSWDRGYGYTF.

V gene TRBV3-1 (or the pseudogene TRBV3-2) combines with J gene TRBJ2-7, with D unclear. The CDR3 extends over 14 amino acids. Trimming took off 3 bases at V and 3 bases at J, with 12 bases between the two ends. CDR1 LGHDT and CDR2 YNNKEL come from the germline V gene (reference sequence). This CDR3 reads CASSQGIPGYEQYF. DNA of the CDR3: TGTGCCAGCAGCCAGGGGATCCCTGGCTACGAGCAGTACTTC.

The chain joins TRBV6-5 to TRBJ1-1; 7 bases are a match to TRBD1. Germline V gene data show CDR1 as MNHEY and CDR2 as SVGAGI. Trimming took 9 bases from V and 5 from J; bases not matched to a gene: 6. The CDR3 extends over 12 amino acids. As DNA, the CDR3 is TGTGCCAGTAACAGGGGTTTGACTGAAGCTTTCTTT. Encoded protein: CASNRGLTEAFF.

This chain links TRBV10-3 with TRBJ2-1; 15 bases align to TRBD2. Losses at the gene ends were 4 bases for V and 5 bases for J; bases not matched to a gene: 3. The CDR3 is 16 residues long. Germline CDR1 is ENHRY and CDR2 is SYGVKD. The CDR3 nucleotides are TGTGCCATCAGTGGGGGACTAGCGGGAGGTCACAATGAGCAGTTCTTC. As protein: CAISGGLAGGHNEQFF.

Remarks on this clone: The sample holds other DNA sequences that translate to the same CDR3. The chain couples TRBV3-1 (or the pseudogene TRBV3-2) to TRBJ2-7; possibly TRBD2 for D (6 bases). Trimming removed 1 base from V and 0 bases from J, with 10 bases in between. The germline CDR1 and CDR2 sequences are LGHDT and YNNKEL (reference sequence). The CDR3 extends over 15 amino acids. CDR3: CASSQAAGSSYEQYF. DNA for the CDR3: TGTGCCAGCAGCCAAGCAGCGGGCAGCTCCTACGAGCAGTACTTC.

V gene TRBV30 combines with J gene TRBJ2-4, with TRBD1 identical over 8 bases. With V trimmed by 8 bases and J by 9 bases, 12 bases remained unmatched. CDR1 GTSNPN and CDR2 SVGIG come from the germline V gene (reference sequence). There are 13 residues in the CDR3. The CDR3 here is CARATGVGSIQYF. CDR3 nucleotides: TGTGCCAGGGCGACAGGGGTCGGAAGCATTCAGTACTTC.

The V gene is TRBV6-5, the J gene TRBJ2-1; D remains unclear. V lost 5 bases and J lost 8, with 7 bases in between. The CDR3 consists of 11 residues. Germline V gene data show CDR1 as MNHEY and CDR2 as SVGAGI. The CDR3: CASSLWDEQFF. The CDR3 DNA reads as TGTGCCAGCAGTCTGTGGGATGAGCAGTTCTTC.

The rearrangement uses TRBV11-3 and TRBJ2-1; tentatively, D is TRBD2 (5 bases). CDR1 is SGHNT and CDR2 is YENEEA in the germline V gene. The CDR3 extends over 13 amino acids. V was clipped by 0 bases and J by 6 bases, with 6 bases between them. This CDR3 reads CASSLEGVNEQFF. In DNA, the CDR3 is TGTGCCAGCAGCTTAGAGGGAGTCAATGAGCAGTTCTTC.

CDR3: CASSLAAGTGPYEQYF. CDR3 sequence (DNA): TGTGCCAGCAGCTTGGCTGCCGGGACAGGGCCCTACGAGCAGTACTTC. V is TRBV5-5 and J is TRBJ2-7; TRBD1 aligns across 9 bases. The CDR3 covers 16 residues. CDR1 and CDR2 (germline): SGHKS, YYEKEE (reference sequence). Trimming at V came to 0 bases and at J to 2 bases, leaving 6 bases not matched to a gene. The full variable domain, rest sourced from reference TRBV5-5 and TRBJ2-7, is DAGVTQSPTHLIKTRGQQVTLRCSPISGHKSVSWYQQVLGQGPQFIFQYYEKEERGRGNFPDRFSARQFPNYSSELNVNALLLGDSALYLCASSLAAGTGPYEQYFGPGTRLTVT.

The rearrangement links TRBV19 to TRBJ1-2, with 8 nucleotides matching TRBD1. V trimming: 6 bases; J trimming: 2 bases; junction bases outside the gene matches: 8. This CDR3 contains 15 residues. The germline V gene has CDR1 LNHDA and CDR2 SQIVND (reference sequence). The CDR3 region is CASSPTRGLNYGYTF. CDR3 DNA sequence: TGTGCCAGTAGCCCAACCAGGGGGCTCAACTATGGCTACACCTTC.

This chain's CDR3 is CASNRVTNSPLHF. The CDR3 DNA reads TGTGCCAGCAACAGGGTAACCAATTCACCCCTCCACTTT. The V call is TRBV18, the J call TRBJ1-6; weak D call: TRBD1 (6 bases). The CDR3 runs 13 residues. CDR1 KGHSH and CDR2 LQKENI come from the germline V gene. The V end was cut by 8 bases, the J end by 7 bases, with 12 bases between. The complete variable domain, with remaining parts taken from reference TRBV18 and TRBJ1-6, reads NAGVMQNPRHLVRRRGQEARLRCSPMKGHSHVYWYRQLPEEGLKFMVYLQKENIIDESGMPKERFSAEFPKEGPSILRIQQVVRGDSAAYFCASNRVTNSPLHFGNGTRLTVT.

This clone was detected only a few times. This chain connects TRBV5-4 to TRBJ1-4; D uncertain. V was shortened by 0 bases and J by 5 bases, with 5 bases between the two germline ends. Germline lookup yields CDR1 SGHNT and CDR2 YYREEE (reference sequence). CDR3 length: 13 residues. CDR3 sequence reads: CASSLVGNEKLFF. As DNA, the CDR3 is TGTGCCAGCAGCTTGGTTGGGAATGAAAAACTGTTTTTT. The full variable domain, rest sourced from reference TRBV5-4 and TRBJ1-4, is ETGVTQSPTHLIKTRGQQVTLRCSSQSGHNTVSWYQQALGQGPQFIFQYYREEENGRGNFPPRFSGLQFPNYSSELNVNALELDDSALYLCASSLVGNEKLFFGSGTQLSVL.

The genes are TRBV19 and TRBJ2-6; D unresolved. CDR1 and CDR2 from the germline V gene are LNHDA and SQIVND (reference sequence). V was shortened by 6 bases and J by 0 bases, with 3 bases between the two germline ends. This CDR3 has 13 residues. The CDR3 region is CASSLSGANVLTF. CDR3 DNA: TGTGCCAGTAGCCTCTCTGGGGCCAACGTCCTGACTTTC.

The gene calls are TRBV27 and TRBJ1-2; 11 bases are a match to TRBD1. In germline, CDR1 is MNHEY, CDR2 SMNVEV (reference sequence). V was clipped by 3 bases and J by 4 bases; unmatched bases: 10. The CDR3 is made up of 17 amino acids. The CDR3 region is CASSFSLGTGGAYGYTF. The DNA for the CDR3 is TGTGCCAGCAGTTTTTCCCTCGGGACAGGGGGAGCCTATGGCTACACCTTC.

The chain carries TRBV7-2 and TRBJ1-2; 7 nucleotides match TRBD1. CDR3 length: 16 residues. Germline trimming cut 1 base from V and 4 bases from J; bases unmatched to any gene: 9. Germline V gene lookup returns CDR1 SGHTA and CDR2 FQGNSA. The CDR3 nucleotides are TGTGCCAGCAGCTTAGATTACGGCCCAGGGGGCTATGGCTACACCTTC. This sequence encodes CASSLDYGPGGYGYTF.